The 12 T cell receptor beta chains in this list originate from one sample, sequenced in a study of T cell clones after liver transplantation. Produced via immunoSEQ multiplex PCR; TCRdb's table is partial and in-frame only. The data contain more than 95,000 clones, 82% of them seen just once; the ten biggest clones take up 0.99%. This material consisted of CD4+ T cells from blood, taken before liver transplant. The receptors stem from a human donor who received a liver transplant.

The genes are TRBV14 and TRBJ1-1; no reliable D call. The V gene's germline CDR1 is SGHDN and CDR2 FVKESK. CDR3 size: 15 residues. V shed 2 bases and J shed 6 bases, with 16 bases lying between them. CDR3 sequence (DNA): TGTGCCAGCAGCCAAAGAGGATGGGCTTTGGCTGAAGCTTTCTTT. It yields the protein CASSQRGWALAEAFF.

The V gene is TRBV5-4, the J gene TRBJ1-6; D is perhaps TRBD1 (6 bases). The CDR3 covers 17 residues. V dropped 3 bases and J dropped 0 bases, with 13 bases sitting between them. The germline V gene encodes CDR1 SGHNT and CDR2 YYREEE (reference sequence). CDR3 DNA sequence: TGTGCCAGCAGCTCCACAGGGTATAGCTCCTATAATTCACCCCTCCACTTT. Translation gives CASSSTGYSSYNSPLHF. The full variable domain, rest sourced from reference TRBV5-4 and TRBJ1-6, is ETGVTQSPTHLIKTRGQQVTLRCSSQSGHNTVSWYQQALGQGPQFIFQYYREEENGRGNFPPRFSGLQFPNYSSELNVNALELDDSALYLCASSSTGYSSYNSPLHFGNGTRLTVT.

The chain recombines TRBV9 with TRBJ1-1, with D possibly TRBD1 on 5 matching bases. V gave up 2 bases and J gave up 0 bases, with 8 bases separating them. There are 14 residues in the CDR3. Germline loops: CDR1 SGDLS, CDR2 YYNGEE. In nucleotides, the CDR3 is TGTGCCAGCAGCGTGCAGGACATGAACACTGAAGCTTTCTTT. This gives the protein CASSVQDMNTEAFF.

This clone was counted once. The rearrangement uses TRBV7-8 and TRBJ1-2; TRBD1 might be the D (6 bases). V was clipped by 5 bases and J by 4 bases, with 14 bases between them. The CDR3 sequence is 14 residues long. The V gene's germline CDR1 is SGHVS and CDR2 FQNEAQ. The CDR3 here is CASSATGGGYGYTF. The CDR3 DNA reads TGTGCCAGCAGCGCGACAGGAGGGGGCTATGGCTACACCTTC.

The chain carries TRBV18 and TRBJ1-4; D perhaps matches TRBD1 (6 bases). V was clipped by 3 bases and J by 4 bases, with 15 bases between them. The CDR3 runs to 16 residues. Germline assignment: CDR1 KGHSH and CDR2 LQKENI. The DNA for the CDR3 is TGTGCCAGCTCACCGAACAGGGCGAAGGGTAATGAAAAACTGTTTTTT. Translation: CASSPNRAKGNEKLFF.

The chain couples TRBV4-2 to TRBJ1-4; D remains ambiguous. The CDR3 has 15 amino acids. Looked up from germline, CDR1 is LGHNA and CDR2 is YNFKEQ. V dropped 0 bases and J dropped 2 bases, with 7 bases sitting between them. The CDR3 here is CASSQEPSTNEKLFF. DNA of the CDR3: TGTGCCAGCAGCCAAGAACCTAGTACTAATGAAAAACTGTTTTTT.

The V and J genes are TRBV9 and TRBJ2-3; a possible D gene is TRBD2 (5 bases). V shed 3 bases and J shed 1 base, with 15 bases lying between them. The germline CDR1 and CDR2 sequences are SGDLS and YYNGEE. This CDR3 is built from 16 residues. The CDR3: CASSAWEKVRTDTQYF. The CDR3 bases are TGTGCCAGCAGCGCGTGGGAGAAGGTTCGCACAGATACGCAGTATTTT.

The gene calls are TRBV5-4 and TRBJ2-1; 8 positions match TRBD2. The CDR3 has 16 residues. The germline gives CDR1 SGHNT, CDR2 YYREEE (reference sequence). The V segment lost 0 bases and the J segment 6 bases; nucleotides outside the gene matches: 8. CDR3 DNA: TGTGCCAGCAGCTTGGGAGGGGCTAGCGGGCCCAATGAGCAGTTCTTC. Translating gives CASSLGGASGPNEQFF.

This sequence joins TRBV6-6 and TRBJ2-3; D possibly corresponds to TRBD2 (5 bases). This CDR3 is 14 amino acids long. Per germline, CDR1 MNHNY and CDR2 SVGAGI (reference sequence). V shed 6 bases and J shed 7 bases, with 17 bases lying between them. CDR3 in amino acids: CASRVLGAHYTQYF. The CDR3 DNA follows: TGTGCCAGCAGGGTACTAGGAGCGCACTATACGCAGTATTTT.

This chain connects TRBV19 to TRBJ2-7, with a weak D call TRBD1 (8 bases). The V and J ends lost 5 bases and 9 bases respectively, with 17 bases between them. This CDR3 has 13 residues. CDR1 is LNHDA and CDR2 is SQIVND in the germline V gene (reference sequence). The CDR3 DNA follows: TGTGCCAGTAGTGCAGGACAGGGAGGGTGGCAGTACTTC. Its protein product is CASSAGQGGWQYF. Full variable domain (missing parts from reference TRBV19 and TRBJ2-7): DGGITQSPKYLFRKEGQNVTLSCEQNLNHDAMYWYRQDPGQGLRLIYYSQIVNDFQKGDIAEGYSVSREKKESFPLTVTSAQKNPTAFYLCASSAGQGGWQYFGPGTRLTVT.

J is TRBJ1-5 and V is TRBV19; D unclear. CDR1 and CDR2 (germline): LNHDA, SQIVND (reference sequence). V was cut by 3 bases and J by 0 bases, with 15 bases left in between. The CDR3 extends over 17 amino acids. CDR3 coding DNA: TGTGCCAGTAGTATCCCAGTTAACCCATATAGCAATCAGCCCCAGCATTTT. Translation: CASSIPVNPYSNQPQHF.

The chain combines TRBV7-9 with TRBJ1-1; D remains ambiguous. V lost 1 base and J 4 bases, leaving 19 bases between the germline ends. The CDR3 extends over 17 amino acids. Germline loops: CDR1 SEHNR, CDR2 FQNEAQ (reference sequence). CDR3 region: CASSLGSHGEVGTEAFF. CDR3 DNA sequence: TGTGCCAGCAGCTTAGGAAGTCATGGCGAGGTGGGCACTGAAGCTTTCTTT.